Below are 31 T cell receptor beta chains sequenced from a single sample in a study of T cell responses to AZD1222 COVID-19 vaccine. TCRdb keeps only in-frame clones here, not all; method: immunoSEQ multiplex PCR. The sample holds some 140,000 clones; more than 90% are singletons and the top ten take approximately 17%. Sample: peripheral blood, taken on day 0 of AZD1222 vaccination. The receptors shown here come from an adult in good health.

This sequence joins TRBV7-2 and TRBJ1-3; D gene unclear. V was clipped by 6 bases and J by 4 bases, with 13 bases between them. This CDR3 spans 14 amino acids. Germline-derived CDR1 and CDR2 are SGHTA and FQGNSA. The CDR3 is CASRRVTGGNTIYF. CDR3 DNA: TGTGCCAGCAGGCGTGTGACGGGGGGAAACACCATATATTTT.

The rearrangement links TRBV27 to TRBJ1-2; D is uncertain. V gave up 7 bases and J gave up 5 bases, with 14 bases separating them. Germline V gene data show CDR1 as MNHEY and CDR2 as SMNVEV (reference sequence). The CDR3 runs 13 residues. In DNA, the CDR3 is TGTGCCAGCAAGTCCAGTGAGGGTTATGGCTACACCTTC. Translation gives CASKSSEGYGYTF.

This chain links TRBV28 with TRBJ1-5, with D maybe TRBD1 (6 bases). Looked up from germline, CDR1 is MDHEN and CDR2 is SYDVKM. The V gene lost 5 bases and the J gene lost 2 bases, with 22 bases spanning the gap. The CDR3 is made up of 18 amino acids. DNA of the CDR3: TGTGCCAGCAGTCCCCCCACGGCGGGACAATGGGGCAATCAGCCCCAGCATTTT. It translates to CASSPPTAGQWGNQPQHF.

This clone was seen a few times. The chain's CDR3 is CASSSGQGRGNQPQHF. DNA for the CDR3: TGTGCCAGCAGCTCGGGACAGGGGAGAGGCAATCAGCCCCAGCATTTT. This sequence joins TRBV11-2 and TRBJ1-5; TRBD1 agrees at 10 bases. Germline CDR1 is SGHAT and CDR2 is FQNNGV. The ends lost 4 bases at V and 2 bases at J; junction bases unmatched: 5. The CDR3 runs 16 residues.

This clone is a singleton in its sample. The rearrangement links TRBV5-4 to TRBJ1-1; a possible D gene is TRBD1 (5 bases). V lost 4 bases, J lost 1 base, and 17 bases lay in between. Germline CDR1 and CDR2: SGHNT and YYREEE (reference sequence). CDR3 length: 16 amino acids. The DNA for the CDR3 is TGTGCCAGCAGCCCCGGGCGGGGACGCGCGAACACTGAAGCTTTCTTT. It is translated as CASSPGRGRANTEAFF.

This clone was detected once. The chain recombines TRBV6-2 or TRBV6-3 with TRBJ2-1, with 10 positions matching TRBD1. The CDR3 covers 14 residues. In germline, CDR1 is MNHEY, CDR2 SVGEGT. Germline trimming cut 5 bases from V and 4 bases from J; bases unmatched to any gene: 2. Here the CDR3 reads CASSDRGLYNEQFF. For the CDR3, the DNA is TGTGCCAGCAGTGACAGGGGGCTTTACAATGAGCAGTTCTTC.

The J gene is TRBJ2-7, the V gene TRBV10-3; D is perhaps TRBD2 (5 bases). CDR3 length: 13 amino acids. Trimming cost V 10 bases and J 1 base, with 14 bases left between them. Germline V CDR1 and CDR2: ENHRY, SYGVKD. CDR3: CATSLRVSYEQYF. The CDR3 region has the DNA TGTGCCACCTCCCTGCGGGTTTCCTACGAGCAGTACTTC.

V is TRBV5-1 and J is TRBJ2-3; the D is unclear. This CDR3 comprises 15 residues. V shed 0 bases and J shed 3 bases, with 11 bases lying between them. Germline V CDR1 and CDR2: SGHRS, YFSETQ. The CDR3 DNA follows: TGCGCCAGCAGCTTGGATGGGGTCGGAACAGATACGCAGTATTTT. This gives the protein CASSLDGVGTDTQYF.

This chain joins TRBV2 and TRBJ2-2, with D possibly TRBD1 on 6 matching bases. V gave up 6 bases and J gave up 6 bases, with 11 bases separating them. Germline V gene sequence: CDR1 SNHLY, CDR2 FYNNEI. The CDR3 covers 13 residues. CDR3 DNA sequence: TGTGCCAGCAGCCCCCAGGGGCCCGGGGAGCTGTTTTTT. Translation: CASSPQGPGELFF.

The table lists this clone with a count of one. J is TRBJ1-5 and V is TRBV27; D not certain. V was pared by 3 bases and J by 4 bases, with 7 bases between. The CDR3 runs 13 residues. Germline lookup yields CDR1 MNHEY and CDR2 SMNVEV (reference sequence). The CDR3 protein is CASSFGVNQPQHF. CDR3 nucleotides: TGTGCCAGCAGTTTCGGTGTGAATCAGCCCCAGCATTTT.

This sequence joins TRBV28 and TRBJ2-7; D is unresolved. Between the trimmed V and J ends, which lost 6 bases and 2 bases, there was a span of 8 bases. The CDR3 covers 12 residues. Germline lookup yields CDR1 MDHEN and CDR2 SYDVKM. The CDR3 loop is CASRQGTYEQYF. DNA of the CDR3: TGTGCCAGCAGGCAAGGGACCTACGAGCAGTACTTC.

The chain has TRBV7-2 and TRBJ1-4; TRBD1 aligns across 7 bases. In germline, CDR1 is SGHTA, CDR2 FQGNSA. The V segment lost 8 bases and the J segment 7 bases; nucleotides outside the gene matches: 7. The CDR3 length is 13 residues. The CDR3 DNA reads TGTGCCAGCGTGAGGGGGCTCGGTGAAAAACTGTTTTTT. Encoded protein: CASVRGLGEKLFF. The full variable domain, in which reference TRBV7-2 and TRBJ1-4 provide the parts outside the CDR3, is GAGVSQSPSNKVTEKGKDVELRCDPISGHTALYWYRQSLGQGLEFLIYFQGNSAPDKSGLPSDRFSAERTGGSVSTLTIQRTQQEDSAVYLCASVRGLGEKLFFGSGTQLSVL.

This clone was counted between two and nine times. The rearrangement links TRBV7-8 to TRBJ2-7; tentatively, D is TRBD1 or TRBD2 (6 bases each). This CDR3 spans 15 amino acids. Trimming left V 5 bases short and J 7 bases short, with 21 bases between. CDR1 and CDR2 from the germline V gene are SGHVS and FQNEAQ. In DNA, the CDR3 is TGTGCCAGCAGCCCCGATCGAGGGGGGCCTGGGGAGCAGTACTTC. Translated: CASSPDRGGPGEQYF.

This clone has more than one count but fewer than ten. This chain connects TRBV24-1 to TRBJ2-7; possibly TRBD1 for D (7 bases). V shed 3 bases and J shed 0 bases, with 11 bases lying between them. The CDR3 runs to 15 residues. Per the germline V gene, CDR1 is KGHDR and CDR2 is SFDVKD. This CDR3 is CATSDPRDSSYEQYF. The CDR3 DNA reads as TGTGCCACCAGTGATCCGCGGGACAGCTCCTACGAGCAGTACTTC.

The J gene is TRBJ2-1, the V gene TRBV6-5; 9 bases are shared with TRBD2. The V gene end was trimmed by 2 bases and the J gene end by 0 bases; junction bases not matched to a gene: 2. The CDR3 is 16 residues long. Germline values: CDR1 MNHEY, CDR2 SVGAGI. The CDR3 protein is CASSYLAGSSYNEQFF. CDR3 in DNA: TGTGCCAGCAGTTACCTAGCGGGAAGCTCCTACAATGAGCAGTTCTTC.

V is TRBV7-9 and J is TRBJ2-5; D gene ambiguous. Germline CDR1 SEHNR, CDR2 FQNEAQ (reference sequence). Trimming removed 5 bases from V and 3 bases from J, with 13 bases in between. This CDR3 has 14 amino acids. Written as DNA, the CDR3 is TGTGCCAGCAGCGCCCGAAAGGGAAAAGAGACCCAGTACTTC. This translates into CASSARKGKETQYF.

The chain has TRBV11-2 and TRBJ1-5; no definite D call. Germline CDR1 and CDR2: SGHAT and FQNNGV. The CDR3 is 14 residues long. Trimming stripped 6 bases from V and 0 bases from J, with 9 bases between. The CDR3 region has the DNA TGTGCCAGCAGTAACTCGTATAGCAATCAGCCCCAGCATTTT. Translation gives CASSNSYSNQPQHF.

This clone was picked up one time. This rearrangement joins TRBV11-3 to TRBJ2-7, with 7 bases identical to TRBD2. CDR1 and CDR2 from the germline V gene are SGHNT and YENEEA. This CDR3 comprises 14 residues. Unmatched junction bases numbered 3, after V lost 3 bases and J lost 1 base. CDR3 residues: CASSFGLGSYEQYF. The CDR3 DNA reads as TGTGCCAGCAGCTTCGGACTAGGTTCCTACGAGCAGTACTTC.

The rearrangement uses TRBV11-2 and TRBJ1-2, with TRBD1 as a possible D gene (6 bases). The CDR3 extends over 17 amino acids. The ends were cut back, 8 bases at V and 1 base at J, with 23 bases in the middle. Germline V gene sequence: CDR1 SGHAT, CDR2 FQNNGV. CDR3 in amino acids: CASPPVRSGEGNYGYTF. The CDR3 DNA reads TGTGCCAGCCCCCCGGTGAGGTCAGGGGAGGGTAACTATGGCTACACCTTC. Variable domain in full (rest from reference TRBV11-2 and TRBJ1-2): EAGVAQSPRYKIIEKRQSVAFWCNPISGHATLYWYQQILGQGPKLLIQFQNNGVVDDSQLPKDRFSAERLKGVDSTLKIQPAKLEDSAVYLCASPPVRSGEGNYGYTFGSGTRLTVV.

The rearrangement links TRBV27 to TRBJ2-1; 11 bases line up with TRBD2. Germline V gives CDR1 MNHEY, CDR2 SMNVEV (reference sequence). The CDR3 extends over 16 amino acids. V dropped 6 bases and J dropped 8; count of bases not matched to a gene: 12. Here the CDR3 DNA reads TGTGCCAGCAGGCAAGTAGCGGGGGGGCCATCGGATGAGCAGTTCTTC. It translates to CASRQVAGGPSDEQFF.

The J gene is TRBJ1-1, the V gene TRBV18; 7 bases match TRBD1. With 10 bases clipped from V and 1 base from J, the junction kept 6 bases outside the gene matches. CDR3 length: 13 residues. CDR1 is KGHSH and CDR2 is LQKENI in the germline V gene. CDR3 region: CATKGQQNTEAFF. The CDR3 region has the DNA TGTGCCACCAAGGGACAGCAGAACACTGAAGCTTTCTTT.

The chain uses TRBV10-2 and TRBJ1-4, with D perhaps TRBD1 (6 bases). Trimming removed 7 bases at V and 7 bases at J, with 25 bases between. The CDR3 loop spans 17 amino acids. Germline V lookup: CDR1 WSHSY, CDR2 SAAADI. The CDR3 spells CASTRGAGPIPREKLFF. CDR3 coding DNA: TGCGCCAGCACCCGGGGGGCGGGACCGATCCCCCGTGAAAAACTGTTTTTT.

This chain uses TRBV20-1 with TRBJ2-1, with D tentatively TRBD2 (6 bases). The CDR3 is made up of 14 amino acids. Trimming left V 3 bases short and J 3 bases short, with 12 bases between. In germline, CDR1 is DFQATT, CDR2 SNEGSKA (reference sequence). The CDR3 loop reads CSASGGADYNEQFF. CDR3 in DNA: TGCAGTGCTAGTGGCGGGGCCGACTACAATGAGCAGTTCTTC.

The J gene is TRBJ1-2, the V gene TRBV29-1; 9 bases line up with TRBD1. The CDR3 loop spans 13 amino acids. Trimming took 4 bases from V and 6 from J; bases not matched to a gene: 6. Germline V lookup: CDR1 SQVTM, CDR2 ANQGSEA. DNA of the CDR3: TGCAGCGTTGGGACAGGGGCAATCCATGGCTACACCTTC. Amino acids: CSVGTGAIHGYTF.

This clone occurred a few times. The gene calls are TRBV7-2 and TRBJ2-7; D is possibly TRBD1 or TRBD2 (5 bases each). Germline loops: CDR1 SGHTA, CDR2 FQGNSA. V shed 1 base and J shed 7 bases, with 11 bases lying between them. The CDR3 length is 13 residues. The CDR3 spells CASSLGGVREQYF. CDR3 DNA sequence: TGTGCCAGCAGCTTAGGAGGGGTTAGGGAGCAGTACTTC. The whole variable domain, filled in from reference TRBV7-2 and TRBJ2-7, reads GAGVSQSPSNKVTEKGKDVELRCDPISGHTALYWYRQSLGQGLEFLIYFQGNSAPDKSGLPSDRFSAERTGGSVSTLTIQRTQQEDSAVYLCASSLGGVREQYFGPGTRLTVT.

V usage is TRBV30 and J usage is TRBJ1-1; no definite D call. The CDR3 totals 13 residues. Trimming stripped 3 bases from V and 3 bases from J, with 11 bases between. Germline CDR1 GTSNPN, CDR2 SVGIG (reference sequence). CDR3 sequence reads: CAWRGKGDTEAFF. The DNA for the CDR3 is TGTGCCTGGAGGGGAAAGGGCGACACTGAAGCTTTCTTT.

This CDR3 is CASSVGSGLVYNEQFF. As DNA, the CDR3 is TGTGCCAGCAGCGTAGGGAGCGGACTGGTTTACAATGAGCAGTTCTTC. The rearrangement uses TRBV9 and TRBJ2-1; D might be TRBD2 (5 bases). CDR3 size: 16 residues. The V end was cut by 0 bases, the J end by 4 bases, with 14 bases between. CDR1 is SGDLS and CDR2 is YYNGEE in the germline V gene.

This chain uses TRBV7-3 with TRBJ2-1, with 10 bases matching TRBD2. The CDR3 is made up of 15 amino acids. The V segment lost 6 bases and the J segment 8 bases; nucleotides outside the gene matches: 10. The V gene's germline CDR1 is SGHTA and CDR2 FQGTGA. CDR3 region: CASSPTSGMYDEQFF. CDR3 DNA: TGTGCCAGCAGTCCTACTAGCGGGATGTACGATGAGCAGTTCTTC.

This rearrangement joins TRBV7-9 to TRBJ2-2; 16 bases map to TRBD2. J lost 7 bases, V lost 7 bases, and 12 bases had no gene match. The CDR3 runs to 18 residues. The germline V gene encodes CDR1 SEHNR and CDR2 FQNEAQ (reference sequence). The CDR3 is CASIPPGLAGGPLGELFF. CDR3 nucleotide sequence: TGTGCCAGCATCCCACCGGGACTAGCGGGAGGGCCCCTCGGGGAGCTGTTTTTT.

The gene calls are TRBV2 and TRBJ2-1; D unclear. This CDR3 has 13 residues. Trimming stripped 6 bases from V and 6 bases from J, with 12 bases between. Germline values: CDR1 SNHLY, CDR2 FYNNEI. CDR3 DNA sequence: TGTGCCAGCAGGTATTACAGAGCCAATGAGCAGTTCTTC. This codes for CASRYYRANEQFF.

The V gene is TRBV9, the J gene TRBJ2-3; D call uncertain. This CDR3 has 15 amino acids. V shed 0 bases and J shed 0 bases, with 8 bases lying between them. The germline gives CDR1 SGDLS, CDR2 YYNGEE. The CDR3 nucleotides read TGTGCCAGCAGCGTAGGGTCAACTAGCACAGATACGCAGTATTTT. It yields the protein CASSVGSTSTDTQYF.